This T cell receptor beta chain comes out of a study of blood T cell repertoires in COVID-19. Original processing notes: Scientists estimated how many nucleated cells there were by amplifying reference gene primers. The method was immunoSEQ multiplex PCR; TCRdb's version includes in-frame clones alone and lacks a portion of them. D and trimming come from the DNA, and the V and J calls and clone size come from that table. The sample carries 100,000 to 150,000 clones, less than 90% recorded once. CDR3 length equals 16 residues. Germline V gene sequence: CDR1 SGHNT, CDR2 YENEEA. V gave up 5 bases and J gave up 2 bases; unmatched junction bases: 9.

The specimen sequenced was peripheral blood. V gene TRBV11-3 combines with J gene TRBJ2-3; 8 positions agree with TRBD2. This receptor was identified in a man older than 75 with active or convalescent COVID-19. CDR3 sequence: CASSQTSSGYTDTQYF. The CDR3 DNA is TGTGCCAGCAGCCAAACTTCTAGCGGGTACACAGATACGCAGTATTTT.